Below, one T cell receptor beta chain is given with its context. Its antigen is not known. Some clones are missing from TCRdb's copy, which holds only in-frame ones; the method was immunoSEQ multiplex PCR. The sample contains approximately 120,000 clones, 75% to 90% of which appear only once. These data originate in a study of T cell responses to AZD1222 COVID-19 vaccine. Study outcomes and limitations: The repertoires were collected only after the peak T cell response.

V lost 2 bases, J lost 5 bases, and 3 bases stayed unmatched. The CDR3 consists of 14 residues. Germline assignment: CDR1 MNHEY and CDR2 SVGAGI. The rearrangement uses TRBV6-5 and TRBJ2-7; 10 bases line up with TRBD1. This specimen was peripheral blood, taken on day 0 of AZD1222 vaccination. The source is an adult in good health. For the CDR3, the DNA is TGTGCCAGCAGTTACCGGGACAGGGGCGACGAGCAGTACTTC. It is translated as CASSYRDRGDEQYF.